This T cell receptor (beta chain) is drawn from a study of T cell clonality in common variable immunodeficiency (dated by TCRdb to about 2015). Points the paper makes about the study in general: Healthy controls shared more TCRbeta clones with each other than CVID subjects shared among themselves (p < 0.0001). Correlations of repertoire features with clinical complications were constrained by heterogeneity among patients within the CVID cohort. According to the authors, finding the cause of the higher clonality in CVID would require sequencing the repertoires of T cell subpopulations. CVID TCRbeta sequences reportedly showed fewer deletions and N-nucleotide insertions and lacked highly modified clones with 13 or more V deletions. TCRbeta clonality was higher in CVID subjects than in healthy controls (t-test p = 0.018), and the increase was most characteristic of about a third of subjects. Even though DNA input was equal, the average per sample came to about 81,820 unique sequences for controls compared with about 34,000 for CVID samples.

Per the germline V gene, SGHRS is the CDR1 and YFSETQ is the CDR2. CDR3 length: 16 amino acids, cysteine to phenylalanine. Part of the CDR3 DNA is given, 39 bases translated from base 1. V is pruned by 3 bases and J by 7 bases, leaving 11 bases of the junction without a gene match. Most CVID patients and most healthy controls were of Caucasian heritage. From each donor, about 4.5 to 8.5 ml of heparinized peripheral whole blood was collected. Genomic DNA from adults with common variable immune deficiency (CVID) and from healthy adult controls was the source for sequencing TCRbeta CDR3 repertoires. The control group was made up of 22 healthy adult volunteers (about ten male and around 12 female) whose ages ranged from about 20 to 66 years, with a mean age of roughly 33. Diluted blood was density-centrifuged over Hypaque 1077 or Ficoll-Paque to isolate peripheral blood mononuclear cells. Genomic DNA was obtained from unsorted mononuclear cells using either Qiagen column purification or a centrifugation-based method.

This clone was observed many times. This receptor's antigen is unknown. The CDR3 end lies 3 residues beyond the end of the read and is filled in from the germline J gene. Equivalent amounts of genomic DNA from CVID and control samples were used as sequencing input. For every sample, a 60 bp segment covering the rearranged TCRbeta CDR3 region was amplified and then sequenced. The immunoSEQ assay, a bias-corrected multiplex PCR combined with high-throughput sequencing, was used for TCRbeta amplification. For the original study's pipeline: Every unique nucleotide sequence counted as a clone and was annotated with V, D and J genes, copy number and frequency. Sequences were labeled productive if in frame, and non-productive if out of frame or containing stop codons. Clonality was calculated from Shannon's entropy as previously described. The predicted amino acid sequences of productive clones were used to derive mean CDR3 Kyte-Doolittle hydropathy. Hierarchical clustering of scaled V gene usage was performed with the R hclust function using Manhattan distance and complete linkage. Clone sharing by CDR3 amino acid sequence was assessed by resampling 12 repertoires per group over 100 rounds. Repertoires were searched for 70 published EBV-specific and about 240 published CMV-specific TCRbeta sequences. Two CVID samples yielding fewer than 10,000 sequences were excluded from analysis, leaving 42 CVID repertoires. Imported from immuneACCESS, the table was reduced by TCRdb to in-frame sequences with V and J called. These copies leave out some clones; in studies compared against another copy, an unresolved V gene accounts for under half, and the cause of the remainder is not known. For V, J and clone size, that table is used; D and trimming come from the DNA. This sample contains approximately 75,000 clones, none of which is a singleton. The biggest ten clones account for around 0.87% of the sample.

The sequence is built from TRBV5-1 and TRBJ1-4; 8 bases in the middle match TRBD1. Sequencing input: peripheral blood mononuclear cells. The sequence came from a person between 18 and 70 years old in good health. The sequenced CDR3 bases are TGCGCCAGCAGCTCGAATTTACAGGGGGGTGGTGAAAAA. Translation gives CASSSNLQGGGEK. The full CDR3 is CASSSNLQGGGEKLFF.